Listed below are T cell receptor beta chains from one sample, sequenced in a study of Graves' ophthalmopathy and Graves' hyperthyroidism. TCRdb itself ran the multiplex PCR reads through MiXCR, one entry per CDR3 protein. Of 350,000 to 450,000 distinct CDR3 sequences detected, approximately 20% appear once; the ten largest clones hold 1.6%. Sample: peripheral blood. Source of these receptors: a woman aged 18-29 years with Graves' ophthalmopathy. The conserved cysteine and the conserved F or W are not part of the CDR3 here. A D gene is named only where the DNA matches it firmly.

TRBJ2-2	NA	TRBV18	ASSHIDGLNTGELF
TRBJ2-7	TRBD2	TRBV12-3/TRBV12-4	ASSLSGTSGSNQY
TRBJ2-1	NA	TRBV28	ASSLVGTAYNEQF
TRBJ2-5	NA	TRBV6-5	ASSYSLATQETQY
TRBJ2-7	TRBD2	TRBV6-2/TRBV6-3	ASSYSLGTSGTEQY
TRBJ2-7	NA	TRBV6-2/TRBV6-3	ASSYNIQGYEQY
TRBJ1-5	NA	TRBV28	ASSLMDWQNNLKEPQH
TRBJ1-1	TRBD1	TRBV19	ASRAGQGDRAF
TRBJ1-2	NA	TRBV3-1	ASSQEGAYGYT
TRBJ2-7	NA	TRBV29-1	SLTGQPLEQY
TRBJ2-7	NA	TRBV27	ASSPAYEQY
TRBJ1-5	NA	TRBV7-8	ASSLAQASNQPQH
TRBJ1-5	NA	TRBV7-3	ASSVDGGNQPQH
TRBJ1-2	NA	TRBV28	ASTPLTEAGDYGYT
TRBJ1-1	NA	TRBV28	ASSSQGGSGAIHTEAF
TRBJ1-3	NA	TRBV11-2	ASSPGSTIY
TRBJ2-4	NA	TRBV4-2	ASSQDLTFTFSGY
TRBJ2-5	TRBD2	TRBV29-1	SVASGGKETQY
TRBJ1-5	NA	TRBV6-1	ASSEAGGAQPQH
TRBJ1-2	TRBD1	TRBV28	ASRPFRLQQGTNGYT
TRBJ1-5	NA	TRBV15	ATSRDPGGRWGNQPQH
TRBJ1-2	TRBD1	TRBV6-2/TRBV6-3	ASSYSLRGGRRGNGYT
TRBJ2-7	TRBD1	TRBV7-9	ASTRGGTGYYEQY
TRBJ1-1	TRBD1	TRBV28	ASSMGQGPNTEAF
TRBJ2-5	NA	TRBV12-3/TRBV12-4	ASSPSGQETQY
TRBJ2-2	TRBD1	TRBV7-6	ASSARQGIGELF
TRBJ1-5	TRBD1	TRBV9	ASSVGGTDNQPQH
TRBJ2-7	NA	TRBV12-3/TRBV12-4	ASSKKTVSYEQY
TRBJ2-7	TRBD2	TRBV6-2/TRBV6-3	ASGTSGTSGNEQY
TRBJ1-6	NA	TRBV29-1	SVTTGNPDNSPLH
TRBJ2-4	TRBD1	TRBV20-1	SARRDSKNIQY
TRBJ2-5	TRBD2	TRBV10-3	AISDPTSGSLETQY
TRBJ1-1	TRBD1	TRBV27	ASSPRTGILATEAF
TRBJ1-6	NA	TRBV7-8	ASSPRGPGASSYNSPLH
TRBJ2-2	TRBD1	TRBV11-1	ASSLDGTANTGELF
TRBJ2-2	NA	TRBV2	ASSQGGPWGTGELF
TRBJ1-2	TRBD1	TRBV28	ASTDRAQTRGYT
TRBJ2-2	NA	TRBV12-3/TRBV12-4	ASSLASELF
TRBJ2-5	TRBD1	TRBV11-3	ASSLETGGLKTQY
TRBJ2-2	TRBD1	TRBV30	AWRETGRTGELF
TRBJ1-1	TRBD1	TRBV4-3	ASSQGQVNTEAF
TRBJ2-5	NA	TRBV7-9	ASSLVPARGETQY
TRBJ1-2	NA	TRBV6-2/TRBV6-3	ASSLDLGGYT
TRBJ2-1	TRBD2	TRBV6-1	ASSHGTSGIDEQF
TRBJ1-3	NA	TRBV13	ASSLPGAGNTIY
TRBJ2-7	NA	TRBV5-1	ASSTGQFKAEQY
TRBJ1-2	NA	TRBV20-1	SARDSGQDYGYT
TRBJ1-1	NA	TRBV29-1	SVEAALNTEAF
TRBJ1-5	NA	TRBV27	ASSLPRVQPQH
TRBJ1-2	NA	TRBV12-3/TRBV12-4	ASSLAVGNYGYT